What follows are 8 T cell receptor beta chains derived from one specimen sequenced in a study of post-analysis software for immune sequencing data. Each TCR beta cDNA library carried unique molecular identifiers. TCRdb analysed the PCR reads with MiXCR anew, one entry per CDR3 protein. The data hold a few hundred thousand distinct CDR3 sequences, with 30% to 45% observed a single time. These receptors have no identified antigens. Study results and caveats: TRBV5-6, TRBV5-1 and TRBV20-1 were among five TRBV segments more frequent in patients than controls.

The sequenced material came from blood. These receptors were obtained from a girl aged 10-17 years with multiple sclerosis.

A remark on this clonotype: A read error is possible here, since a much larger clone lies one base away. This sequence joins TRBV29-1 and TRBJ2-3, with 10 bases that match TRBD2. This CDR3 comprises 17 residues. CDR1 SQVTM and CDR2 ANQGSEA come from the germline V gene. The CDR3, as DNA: TGCGGCGCCATGGGTCTAGCGGGAGAGGGGAGCACAGATACGCAGTATTTT. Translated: CGAMGLAGEGSTDTQYF.

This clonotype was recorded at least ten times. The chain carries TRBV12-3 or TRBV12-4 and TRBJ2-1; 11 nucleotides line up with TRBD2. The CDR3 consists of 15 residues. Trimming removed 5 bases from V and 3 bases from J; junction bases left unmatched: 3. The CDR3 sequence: CASSGTSGGYNEQFF. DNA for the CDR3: TGTGCCAGCAGTGGAACTAGCGGGGGCTACAATGAGCAGTTCTTC.

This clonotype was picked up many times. The CDR3 nucleotides are TGTGCCAGCAGCCGGGGGTCGGGCGTTCGTGGGGAGACCCAGTACTTC. Its protein product is CASSRGSGVRGETQYF. The V gene is TRBV5-6, the J gene TRBJ2-5; D possibly corresponds to TRBD2 (6 bases). CDR1 SGHDT and CDR2 YYEEEE come from the germline V gene. The CDR3 runs 16 residues. Trimming removed 4 bases from V and 5 bases from J, with 21 bases in between.

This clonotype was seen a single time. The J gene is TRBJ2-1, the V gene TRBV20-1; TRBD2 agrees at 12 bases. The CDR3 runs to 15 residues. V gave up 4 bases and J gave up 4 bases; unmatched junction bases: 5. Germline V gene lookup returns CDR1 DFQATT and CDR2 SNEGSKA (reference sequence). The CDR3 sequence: CSATGLAGLYNEQFF. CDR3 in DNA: TGCAGTGCTACCGGACTAGCGGGACTATACAATGAGCAGTTCTTC.

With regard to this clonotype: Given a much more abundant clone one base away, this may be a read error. This chain's CDR3 is CASSFRTSGGNNEQFF. CDR3 DNA: TGTGCCAGCAGCTTCCGGACTAGCGGGGGAAACAATGAGCAGTTCTTC. This chain links TRBV5-6 with TRBJ2-1, with TRBD2 identical over 13 bases. The germline CDR1 and CDR2 sequences are SGHDT and YYEEEE. The V gene end was trimmed by 2 bases and the J gene end by 5 bases; junction bases not matched to a gene: 4. The CDR3 consists of 16 residues.

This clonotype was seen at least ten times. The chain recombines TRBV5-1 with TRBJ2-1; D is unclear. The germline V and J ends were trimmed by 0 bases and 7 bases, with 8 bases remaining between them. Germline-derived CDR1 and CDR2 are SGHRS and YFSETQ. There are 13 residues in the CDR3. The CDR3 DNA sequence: TGCGCCAGCAGCTTGGCCTTAGGAAATGAGCAGTTCTTC. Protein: CASSLALGNEQFF.

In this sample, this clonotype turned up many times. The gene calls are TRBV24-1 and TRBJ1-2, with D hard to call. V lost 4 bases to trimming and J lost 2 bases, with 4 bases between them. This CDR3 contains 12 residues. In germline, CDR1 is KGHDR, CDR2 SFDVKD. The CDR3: CATSDRNYGYTF. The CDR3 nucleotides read TGTGCCACCAGTGACAGAAACTATGGCTACACCTTC.

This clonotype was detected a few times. The CDR3 coding sequence is TGTGCCAGCAGTTTGGACAGGGGGCGTCCCGGGGAGCTGTTTTTT. It is translated as CASSLDRGRPGELFF. The chain combines TRBV12-3 or TRBV12-4 with TRBJ2-2, with TRBD1 matching over 11 bases. The J segment lost 6 bases and the V segment lost 3 bases, leaving 3 bases of the junction unmatched. The CDR3 totals 15 residues.